These 15 T cell receptor beta chains originate from one sample sequenced in a study of CD8 T cells in ankylosing spondylitis. Each CDR3 protein is one row after TCRdb ran MiXCR on the 5' RACE reads. The sample lists around 7,500 distinct CDR3 sequences; approximately 7.7% were seen once. The sequencing sample was made of blood, either unsorted or a sorted T cell fraction (not recorded which). Receptor source: a male donor with ankylosing spondylitis or in good health (not recorded which).

This clonotype is deemed medium-sized. The chain joins TRBV9 to TRBJ2-3, with TRBD1 matching over 9 bases. The CDR3 covers 17 residues. Trimming cost V 3 bases and J 1 base; bases outside gene matches: 9. Germline loops: CDR1 SGDLS, CDR2 YYNGEE. The CDR3 reads CASSATGGALGTDTQYF. The CDR3 nucleotides read TGTGCCAGCAGCGCCACAGGGGGCGCATTGGGCACAGATACGCAGTATTTT.

The chain recombines TRBV9 with TRBJ2-5; no definite D call. Trimming pared 2 bases from V and 0 bases from J, leaving 11 bases between. CDR1 SGDLS and CDR2 YYNGEE come from the germline V gene. CDR3 length equals 15 residues. CDR3 residues: CASSVLGLNQETQYF. The CDR3 DNA follows: TGTGCCAGCAGCGTCCTCGGATTAAACCAAGAGACCCAGTACTTC.

At least ten counts were recorded for this clonotype. This chain uses TRBV9 with TRBJ2-3, with 9 bases lining up with TRBD2. The germline V gene encodes CDR1 SGDLS and CDR2 YYNGEE. Trimming at V came to 3 bases and at J to 7 bases, leaving 9 bases not matched to a gene. The CDR3 contains 15 residues. As DNA, the CDR3 is TGTGCCAGCAGCGGCGGTAGCGGGAGTCTGAATACGCAGTATTTT. Translation gives CASSGGSGSLNTQYF. Full variable domain (missing parts from reference TRBV9 and TRBJ2-3): DSGVTQTPKHLITATGQRVTLRCSPRSGDLSVYWYQQSLDQGLQFLIQYYNGEERAKGNILERFSAQQFPDLHSELNLSSLELGDSALYFCASSGGSGSLNTQYFGPGTRLTVL.

This clonotype showed up just a few times. V is TRBV9 and J is TRBJ2-2; no definite D call. Trimming removed 4 bases at V and 6 bases at J, with 10 bases between. The germline V gene has CDR1 SGDLS and CDR2 YYNGEE. CDR3 length: 13 residues. CDR3: CASSPEVPGELFF. In DNA form, the CDR3 reads TGTGCCAGCAGCCCAGAGGTTCCCGGGGAGCTGTTTTTT.

Relative to its sample, this clonotype is medium-sized. The V call is TRBV9, the J call TRBJ2-2; the match to TRBD1 covers 8 bases. The CDR3 is 16 amino acids. The junction had 5 bases not matched to a gene; V was cut back by 3 bases and J by 1 base. From germline, CDR1 is SGDLS and CDR2 YYNGEE. CDR3 sequence: CASSARGQGNTGELFF. The CDR3 DNA is TGTGCCAGCAGCGCACGAGGACAGGGGAACACCGGGGAGCTGTTTTTT.

The table lists this clonotype with many counts. V usage is TRBV9 and J usage is TRBJ1-4, with a possible D match to TRBD1 (6 bases). Germline assignment: CDR1 SGDLS and CDR2 YYNGEE. Trimming stripped 3 bases from V and 4 bases from J, with 13 bases between. The CDR3 runs 15 residues. The CDR3: CASSGGDKHNEKLFF. CDR3 bases: TGTGCCAGCAGCGGGGGGGACAAGCATAATGAAAAACTGTTTTTT.

Ten or more counts support this clonotype. The chain employs TRBV9 and TRBJ2-1, with TRBD1 matching 10 bases. This CDR3 has 17 residues. V lost 5 bases and J lost 4; bases outside the gene matches: 12. Germline values: CDR1 SGDLS, CDR2 YYNGEE. CDR3 amino acids: CASSDNPGQGMYNEQFF. CDR3 DNA sequence: TGTGCCAGCAGTGACAATCCGGGACAGGGGATGTACAATGAGCAGTTCTTC.

CDR3 nucleotide sequence: TGTGCCAGCAGCCCCGATACAGGGGGTCAAGAGACCCAGTACTTC. It yields the protein CASSPDTGGQETQYF. The chain links TRBV9 to TRBJ2-5; 8 bases are shared with TRBD1. Germline loops: CDR1 SGDLS, CDR2 YYNGEE. This CDR3 comprises 15 residues. The J segment lost 2 bases and the V segment lost 4 bases, leaving 7 bases of the junction unmatched.

The chain joins TRBV9 to TRBJ2-2, with D tentatively TRBD1 (6 bases). The CDR3 has 16 residues. Germline CDR1 SGDLS, CDR2 YYNGEE. Between the trimmed V and J ends, which lost 3 bases and 0 bases, there was a span of 12 bases. The CDR3 region is CASSGRQVPNTGELFF. CDR3 nucleotide sequence: TGTGCCAGCAGCGGTAGACAGGTTCCGAACACCGGGGAGCTGTTTTTT.

By sample share, this clonotype is medium-sized. V gene TRBV9 combines with J gene TRBJ1-1; TRBD1 might be the D (6 bases). V was shortened by 0 bases and J by 13 bases, with 16 bases between the two germline ends. The CDR3 is made up of 13 amino acids. Germline CDR1 and CDR2: SGDLS and YYNGEE. The CDR3 DNA is TGTGCCAGCAGCGTAGGGGGGGCCGCCGAGGTTTTCTTT. Translation: CASSVGGAAEVFF.

This chain joins TRBV9 and TRBJ2-5; the D gene is possibly TRBD1 (5 bases). Germline V lookup: CDR1 SGDLS, CDR2 YYNGEE. The CDR3 is 15 amino acids. V lost 0 bases to trimming and J lost 3 bases, with 12 bases between them. The DNA for the CDR3 is TGTGCCAGCAGCGTAGGGGGCGTCCCGAAAGAGACCCAGTACTTC. Amino acids: CASSVGGVPKETQYF.

This clonotype ranks as medium-sized. The J gene is TRBJ2-1, the V gene TRBV9, with no clear D. Germline-derived CDR1 and CDR2 are SGDLS and YYNGEE. The V end was cut by 5 bases, the J end by 7 bases, with 13 bases between. The CDR3 has 13 residues. The CDR3 nucleotides read TGTGCCAGCAGGGATCCTCTTAGGAATGAGCAGTTCTTC. It encodes CASRDPLRNEQFF.

This chain joins TRBV6-4 and TRBJ2-7; weak D call: TRBD1 (6 bases). V was trimmed by 9 bases and J by 1 base, leaving 10 bases between them. The length of the CDR3 is 12 residues. Germline CDR1 is MRHNA and CDR2 is SNTAGT. The CDR3 reads CASPRGSYEQYV. DNA for the CDR3: TGTGCCAGTCCCAGGGGATCCTACGAGCAGTACGTC.

This clonotype is categorized as medium-sized. V gene TRBV9 combines with J gene TRBJ2-1, with 13 nucleotides matching TRBD2. Germline CDR1 reads SGDLS; CDR2 reads YYNGEE. The trim removed 3 bases at V and 10 bases at J, leaving 7 bases unmatched. The CDR3 runs 15 residues. The CDR3 region is CASSAGLAGAPEQFF. The CDR3 bases are TGTGCCAGCAGCGCAGGACTAGCGGGAGCCCCCGAGCAGTTCTTC.

This clonotype was detected a few times. The rearrangement joins TRBV9 to TRBJ2-1, with TRBD2 matching 7 bases. The CDR3 loop spans 14 amino acids. The ends lost 5 bases at V and 8 bases at J; junction bases unmatched: 10. Germline lookup yields CDR1 SGDLS and CDR2 YYNGEE. The CDR3 protein is CASSPRGVGDEQFF. CDR3 bases: TGTGCCAGCAGTCCCCGGGGGGTAGGGGATGAGCAGTTCTTC.